This T cell receptor beta chain was recorded in a study of CD8+CD57+ T cells in acquired aplastic anemia. Study results and limitations: Patients and controls were found to share twenty-nine CD8+ CDR3 sequences. For CD8+ Simpson's diversity, patients and controls showed no significant difference.

Genomic DNA was employed as the template in profiling TCR beta VDJ and CDR3. From the reads, TCRdb called clonotypes with MiXCR, one entry per CDR3 protein. This sample carries approximately 300,000 distinct CDR3 sequences, about 50% of them seen once, and the ten largest clones take around 1.3%. Sequenced patients had shown CD8+CD57+ cell expansion by flow cytometry. CDR3 size: 11 residues. Per germline, CDR1 SNHLY and CDR2 FYNNEI. Concerning this clonotype: Its specificity is not known.

The chain has TRBV2 and TRBJ2-7; D not certain. The clonotype originates from a human donor with aplastic anemia. The specimen was sorted CD4+, CD8+, or CD8+CD57+ T cells (not recorded which) from PBMCs. CDR3 amino acids: CATRRAYEQYF. Written as DNA, the CDR3 is TGTGCTACCCGACGGGCCTACGAGCAGTACTTC.